The rows below give T cell receptor beta chains drawn from one sample of a study of cytomegalovirus exposure and HLA in healthy donors. Repertoires were generated with immunoSEQ multiplex PCR, while TCRdb's copy carries only in-frame clones and drops some. Seen here are some 130,000 clones, about 78% observed once, and the top ten hold approximately 1.2%. The sequenced material came from PBMCs. The receptors were sampled from a man aged 45-65 years in good health and CMV-seronegative. Both conserved end residues are part of each CDR3. The order of the fields is D gene, clone size, J gene, V gene, CDR3 protein, CDR3 DNA. D genes are given only for firm matches. Where a row states a size, it is once, few, many or the class of an expanded clone; other rows omit it.

d_gene: NA; abundance: NA; j_gene: TRBJ1-3; v_gene: TRBV18; CDR3aa: CASSPPGRQHSGNTIYF; CDR3nt: TGTGCCAGCTCACCACCGGGCAGGCAGCACTCTGGAAACACCATATATTTT
d_gene: NA; abundance: few; j_gene: TRBJ2-6; v_gene: TRBV4-1; CDR3aa: CASSQDLAGANVLTF; CDR3nt: TGCGCCAGCAGCCAAGATCTAGCGGGGGCCAACGTCCTGACTTTC
d_gene: TRBD2; abundance: few; j_gene: TRBJ2-7; v_gene: TRBV7-2; CDR3aa: CASSLSSGSGVYEQYF; CDR3nt: TGTGCCAGCAGCCTCAGCAGCGGGAGTGGCGTCTACGAGCAGTACTTC
d_gene: NA; abundance: NA; j_gene: TRBJ2-2; v_gene: TRBV11-2; CDR3aa: CASSSIPENTGELFF; CDR3nt: TGTGCCAGCAGCTCGATTCCAGAGAACACCGGGGAGCTGTTTTTT
d_gene: TRBD2; abundance: NA; j_gene: TRBJ2-7; v_gene: TRBV5-1; CDR3aa: CASSLRGGVYEQYF; CDR3nt: TGCGCCAGCAGCTTACGGGGGGGGGTTTACGAGCAGTACTTC
d_gene: TRBD2; abundance: NA; j_gene: TRBJ2-1; v_gene: TRBV9; CDR3aa: CASSGVLAEPTHEQFF; CDR3nt: TGTGCCAGCAGCGGAGTACTAGCGGAGCCCACCCATGAGCAGTTCTTC
d_gene: NA; abundance: few; j_gene: TRBJ1-4; v_gene: TRBV6-5; CDR3aa: CASSLQGSINEKLFF; CDR3nt: TGTGCCAGCAGCCTCCAGGGGTCCATCAATGAAAAACTGTTTTTT
d_gene: NA; abundance: NA; j_gene: TRBJ1-2; v_gene: TRBV28; CDR3aa: CASSLGAAGNYGYTF; CDR3nt: TGTGCCAGCAGTTTAGGAGCAGCCGGGAACTATGGCTACACCTTC
d_gene: TRBD1; abundance: NA; j_gene: TRBJ2-3; v_gene: TRBV18; CDR3aa: CASSQGAGTDTQYF; CDR3nt: TGTGCCAGCTCACAGGGGGCGGGCACAGATACGCAGTATTTT
d_gene: TRBD2; abundance: NA; j_gene: TRBJ2-7; v_gene: TRBV10-2; CDR3aa: CASMRGEESVEQYF; CDR3nt: TGCGCCAGCATGCGGGGGGAGGAGTCCGTCGAGCAGTACTTC
d_gene: TRBD1; abundance: NA; j_gene: TRBJ2-7; v_gene: TRBV28; CDR3aa: CASSRQGPYEQYF; CDR3nt: TGTGCCAGCAGTAGACAGGGGCCCTACGAGCAGTACTTC
d_gene: NA; abundance: NA; j_gene: TRBJ2-3; v_gene: TRBV4-2; CDR3aa: CASSQDPQGTDTQYF; CDR3nt: TGTGCCAGCAGCCAAGATCCCCAGGGCACAGATACGCAGTATTTT
d_gene: NA; abundance: NA; j_gene: TRBJ2-7; v_gene: TRBV28; CDR3aa: CASSTDTYEQYF; CDR3nt: TGTGCCAGCAGTACAGATACCTACGAGCAGTACTTC
d_gene: NA; abundance: NA; j_gene: TRBJ1-2; v_gene: TRBV6-6; CDR3aa: CASSYSGQGRYGYTF; CDR3nt: TGTGCCAGCAGTTACTCGGGGCAGGGGCGCTATGGCTACACCTTC
d_gene: TRBD2; abundance: NA; j_gene: TRBJ2-7; v_gene: TRBV7-2; CDR3aa: CASSLSGTNYEQYF; CDR3nt: TGTGCCAGCAGCCTCTCCGGGACTAACTACGAGCAGTACTTC
d_gene: TRBD1; abundance: NA; j_gene: TRBJ1-5; v_gene: TRBV5-6; CDR3aa: CASSLRQGANQPQHF; CDR3nt: TGTGCCAGCAGCTTGCGACAGGGGGCCAATCAGCCCCAGCATTTT
d_gene: TRBD2; abundance: NA; j_gene: TRBJ2-1; v_gene: TRBV7-9; CDR3aa: CASSFRTSNEQFF; CDR3nt: TGTGCCAGCAGCTTTCGGACTAGCAATGAGCAGTTCTTC
d_gene: TRBD1; abundance: NA; j_gene: TRBJ2-5; v_gene: TRBV2; CDR3aa: CASRIDRVETQYF; CDR3nt: TGTGCCAGCAGAATCGACAGGGTAGAGACCCAGTACTTC
d_gene: NA; abundance: NA; j_gene: TRBJ2-5; v_gene: TRBV7-2; CDR3aa: CASSRPRVGTQYF; CDR3nt: TGTGCCAGCAGCCGCCCCCGGGTAGGGACCCAGTACTTC
d_gene: NA; abundance: NA; j_gene: TRBJ1-4; v_gene: TRBV27; CDR3aa: CASSTGRGDEKLFF; CDR3nt: TGTGCCAGCAGTACCGGGAGGGGGGATGAAAAACTGTTTTTT
d_gene: NA; abundance: NA; j_gene: TRBJ2-7; v_gene: TRBV28; CDR3aa: CASSQAPLPLEQYF; CDR3nt: TGTGCCAGCAGCCAGGCTCCGTTACCTCTCGAGCAGTACTTC
d_gene: NA; abundance: NA; j_gene: TRBJ2-6; v_gene: TRBV28; CDR3aa: CASSWPLRDGANVLTF; CDR3nt: TGTGCCAGCAGTTGGCCCCTTCGGGATGGGGCCAACGTCCTGACTTTC
d_gene: TRBD2; abundance: NA; j_gene: TRBJ2-7; v_gene: TRBV25-1; CDR3aa: CASSDGLAGGYEQYF; CDR3nt: TGTGCCAGCAGTGACGGACTAGCGGGAGGTTACGAGCAGTACTTC
d_gene: NA; abundance: NA; j_gene: TRBJ2-5; v_gene: TRBV29-1; CDR3aa: CSVALLGGQETQYF; CDR3nt: TGCAGCGTTGCCCTCCTGGGGGGCCAAGAGACCCAGTACTTC
d_gene: NA; abundance: NA; j_gene: TRBJ1-1; v_gene: TRBV13; CDR3aa: CASSLSNTEAFF; CDR3nt: TGTGCCAGCAGCTTAAGCAACACTGAAGCTTTCTTT
d_gene: NA; abundance: NA; j_gene: TRBJ2-3; v_gene: TRBV10-3; CDR3aa: CAISESGGSSTDTQYF; CDR3nt: TGTGCCATCAGTGAGTCAGGCGGATCAAGTACAGATACGCAGTATTTT
d_gene: NA; abundance: NA; j_gene: TRBJ2-5; v_gene: TRBV5-6; CDR3aa: CASSLEEGQETQYF; CDR3nt: TGTGCCAGCAGCTTGGAAGAGGGCCAAGAGACCCAGTACTTC
d_gene: TRBD1; abundance: NA; j_gene: TRBJ1-5; v_gene: TRBV19; CDR3aa: CASSFHRGTGQPQHF; CDR3nt: TGTGCCAGTAGTTTTCACAGGGGGACGGGGCAGCCCCAGCATTTT
d_gene: NA; abundance: once; j_gene: TRBJ1-1; v_gene: TRBV29-1; CDR3aa: CSVEDGQAAEAFF; CDR3nt: TGCAGCGTTGAAGATGGGCAGGCAGCTGAAGCTTTCTTT
d_gene: TRBD2; abundance: NA; j_gene: TRBJ2-1; v_gene: TRBV28; CDR3aa: CASSLAGAQGNEQFF; CDR3nt: TGTGCCAGCAGTTTAGCGGGAGCCCAGGGAAATGAGCAGTTCTTC
d_gene: NA; abundance: NA; j_gene: TRBJ2-7; v_gene: TRBV11-3; CDR3aa: CASSPTRRGEQYF; CDR3nt: TGTGCCAGCAGTCCTACTAGGAGAGGCGAGCAGTACTTC
d_gene: NA; abundance: NA; j_gene: TRBJ2-7; v_gene: TRBV6-6; CDR3aa: CASRPGEGGYEQYF; CDR3nt: TGTGCCAGCAGGCCCGGAGAAGGGGGCTACGAGCAGTACTTC
d_gene: NA; abundance: NA; j_gene: TRBJ2-1; v_gene: TRBV11-3; CDR3aa: CASSSGIGGMGVYEQFF; CDR3nt: TGTGCCAGCAGCTCAGGAATCGGCGGGATGGGCGTGTATGAGCAGTTCTTC
d_gene: TRBD2; abundance: few; j_gene: TRBJ2-1; v_gene: TRBV4-1; CDR3aa: CASSATSGSNPSYNEQFF; CDR3nt: TGCGCCAGCAGCGCCACTAGCGGGAGTAACCCCTCCTACAATGAGCAGTTCTTC
d_gene: NA; abundance: few; j_gene: TRBJ1-5; v_gene: TRBV27; CDR3aa: CASSFYTGPQHF; CDR3nt: TGTGCCAGCAGTTTCTATACAGGTCCCCAGCATTTT
d_gene: TRBD2; abundance: NA; j_gene: TRBJ2-7; v_gene: TRBV18; CDR3aa: CASSPGSGSLSMGEQYF; CDR3nt: TGTGCCAGCTCACCAGGGAGCGGGAGTCTTTCCATGGGCGAGCAGTACTTC
d_gene: NA; abundance: NA; j_gene: TRBJ1-5; v_gene: TRBV6-5; CDR3aa: CASSYSRRVQPQHF; CDR3nt: TGTGCCAGCAGTTACTCGCGCAGGGTTCAGCCCCAGCATTTT
d_gene: NA; abundance: NA; j_gene: TRBJ1-2; v_gene: TRBV6-5; CDR3aa: CASLGGAYYGYTF; CDR3nt: TGTGCCAGCCTGGGGGGGGCATACTATGGCTACACCTTC
d_gene: NA; abundance: NA; j_gene: TRBJ2-7; v_gene: TRBV6-1; CDR3aa: CASSPWADSSYEQYF; CDR3nt: TGTGCCAGCTCCCCATGGGCAGACAGCTCCTACGAGCAGTACTTC
d_gene: NA; abundance: NA; j_gene: TRBJ2-3; v_gene: TRBV5-3; CDR3aa: CARSYQGTDTQYF; CDR3nt: TGTGCCAGAAGCTACCAGGGCACAGATACGCAGTATTTT
d_gene: TRBD1; abundance: NA; j_gene: TRBJ1-2; v_gene: TRBV19; CDR3aa: CASSSGQASGGYTF; CDR3nt: TGTGCCAGTAGTAGTGGACAGGCGTCTGGAGGCTACACCTTC
d_gene: TRBD1; abundance: NA; j_gene: TRBJ2-1; v_gene: TRBV28; CDR3aa: CASRGQARGEQFF; CDR3nt: TGTGCCAGCAGAGGACAGGCTCGGGGTGAGCAGTTCTTC
d_gene: TRBD2; abundance: NA; j_gene: TRBJ2-5; v_gene: TRBV9; CDR3aa: CASSGGLAGGPGETQYF; CDR3nt: TGTGCCAGCAGCGGGGGACTAGCGGGAGGGCCTGGTGAGACCCAGTACTTC
d_gene: TRBD1; abundance: NA; j_gene: TRBJ1-1; v_gene: TRBV27; CDR3aa: CASSSRVGTVNTEAFF; CDR3nt: TGTGCCAGCAGTTCCCGGGTGGGGACAGTGAACACTGAAGCTTTCTTT
d_gene: TRBD1; abundance: NA; j_gene: TRBJ1-2; v_gene: TRBV28; CDR3aa: CASSLPRQGGNYGYTF; CDR3nt: TGTGCCAGCAGTCTCCCGAGACAGGGCGGTAACTATGGCTACACCTTC
d_gene: NA; abundance: NA; j_gene: TRBJ1-2; v_gene: TRBV27; CDR3aa: CASSLDSRANYGYTF; CDR3nt: TGTGCCAGCAGTTTAGACAGCAGAGCTAACTATGGCTACACCTTC
d_gene: NA; abundance: NA; j_gene: TRBJ1-4; v_gene: TRBV5-1; CDR3aa: CASRKDSSNEKLFF; CDR3nt: TGCGCCAGCAGGAAAGACAGTTCTAATGAAAAACTGTTTTTT
d_gene: NA; abundance: NA; j_gene: TRBJ1-4; v_gene: TRBV7-8; CDR3aa: CASSPRGGRKDEKLFF; CDR3nt: TGTGCCAGCAGCCCTAGGGGTGGCAGAAAGGATGAAAAACTGTTTTTT
d_gene: TRBD1; abundance: NA; j_gene: TRBJ1-4; v_gene: TRBV27; CDR3aa: CASRLTGVGEKLFF; CDR3nt: TGTGCCAGCAGACTAACAGGGGTTGGTGAAAAACTGTTTTTT
d_gene: TRBD2; abundance: NA; j_gene: TRBJ2-3; v_gene: TRBV29-1; CDR3aa: CSERREEGTDTQYF; CDR3nt: TGCAGCGAAAGGCGGGAGGAGGGCACAGATACGCAGTATTTT
d_gene: NA; abundance: few; j_gene: TRBJ2-3; v_gene: TRBV5-1; CDR3aa: CASSSSGQGSTDTQYF; CDR3nt: TGCGCCAGCAGCTCATCGGGGCAGGGGAGCACAGATACGCAGTATTTT
d_gene: NA; abundance: NA; j_gene: TRBJ2-1; v_gene: TRBV12-5; CDR3aa: CASGLPPSTEQFF; CDR3nt: TGTGCTAGTGGTTTGCCTCCGAGTACTGAGCAGTTCTTC
d_gene: NA; abundance: NA; j_gene: TRBJ2-5; v_gene: TRBV4-1; CDR3aa: CASSSQRETQYF; CDR3nt: TGCGCCAGCAGCTCTCAACGGGAGACCCAGTACTTC
d_gene: NA; abundance: NA; j_gene: TRBJ2-1; v_gene: TRBV30; CDR3aa: CAWFGTLYNEQFF; CDR3nt: TGTGCCTGGTTCGGGACTCTCTACAATGAGCAGTTCTTC
d_gene: NA; abundance: few; j_gene: TRBJ1-2; v_gene: TRBV11-1; CDR3aa: CASSQESPDAGYTF; CDR3nt: TGTGCCAGCAGCCAAGAATCGCCAGATGCTGGCTACACCTTC